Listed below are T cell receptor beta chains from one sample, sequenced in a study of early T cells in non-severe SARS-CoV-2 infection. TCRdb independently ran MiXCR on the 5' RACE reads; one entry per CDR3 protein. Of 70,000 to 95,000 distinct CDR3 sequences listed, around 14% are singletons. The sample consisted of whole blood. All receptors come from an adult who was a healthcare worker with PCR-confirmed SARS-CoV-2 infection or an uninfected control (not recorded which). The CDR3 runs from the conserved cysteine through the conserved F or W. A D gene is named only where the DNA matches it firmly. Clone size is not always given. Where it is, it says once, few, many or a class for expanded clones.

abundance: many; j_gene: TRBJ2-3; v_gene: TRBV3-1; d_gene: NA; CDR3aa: CASSQGDTQYF; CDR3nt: TGTGCCAGCAGCCAAGGTGATACGCAGTATTTT
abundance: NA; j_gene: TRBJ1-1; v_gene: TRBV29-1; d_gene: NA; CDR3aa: CSVHGTEAFF; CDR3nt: TGCAGCGTTCATGGGACTGAAGCTTTCTTT
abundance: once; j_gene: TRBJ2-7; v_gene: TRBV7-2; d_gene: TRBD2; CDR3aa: CASSSLPGLAGLYEQYF; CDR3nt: TGTGCCAGCAGCTCCCTCCCGGGACTAGCAGGGCTCTACGAGCAGTACTTC
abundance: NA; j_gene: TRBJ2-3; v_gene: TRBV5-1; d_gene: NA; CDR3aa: CASSLGRGSDTQYF; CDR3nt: TGCGCCAGCAGCTTGGGAAGGGGGTCGGATACGCAGTATTTT
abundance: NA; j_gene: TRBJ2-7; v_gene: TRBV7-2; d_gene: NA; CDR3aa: CASSLAADIGYEQYF; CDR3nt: TGTGCCAGCAGCTTAGCCGCAGATATCGGCTACGAGCAGTACTTC
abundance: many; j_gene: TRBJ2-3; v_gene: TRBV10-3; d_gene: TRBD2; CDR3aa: CAISPSGGTDTQYF; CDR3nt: TGTGCCATCAGTCCTAGCGGGGGCACAGATACGCAGTATTTT
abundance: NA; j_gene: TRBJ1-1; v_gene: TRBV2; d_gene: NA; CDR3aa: CASITGSEAFF; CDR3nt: TGTGCCAGCATAACCGGGAGTGAAGCTTTCTTT
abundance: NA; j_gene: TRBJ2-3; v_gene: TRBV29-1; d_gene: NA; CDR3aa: CSVEPRRTARDTQYF; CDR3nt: TGCAGCGTTGAACCCAGGAGAACAGCGAGAGATACGCAGTATTTT
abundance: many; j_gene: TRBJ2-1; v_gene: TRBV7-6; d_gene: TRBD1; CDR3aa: CASSLGTGGLNEQFF; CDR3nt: TGTGCCAGCAGCTTAGGGACAGGGGGGCTCAATGAGCAGTTCTTC
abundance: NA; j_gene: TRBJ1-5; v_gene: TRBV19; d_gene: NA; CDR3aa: CASSLSGGGITQYSNQPQHF; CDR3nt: TGTGCCAGTAGTTTATCCGGCGGGGGAATTACGCAATATAGCAATCAGCCCCAGCATTTT
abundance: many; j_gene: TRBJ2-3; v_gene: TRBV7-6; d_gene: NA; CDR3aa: CASSFSRGGGTDTQYF; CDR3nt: TGTGCCAGCAGCTTCAGTCGAGGGGGTGGCACAGATACGCAGTATTTT
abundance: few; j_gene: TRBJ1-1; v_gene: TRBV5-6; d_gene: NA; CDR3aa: CASSIGASNTEAFF; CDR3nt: TGTGCCAGCAGCATTGGGGCTTCGAACACTGAAGCTTTCTTT
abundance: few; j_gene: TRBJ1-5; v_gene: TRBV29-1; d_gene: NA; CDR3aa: CSVDFGRGQPQHF; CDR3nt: TGCAGCGTCGATTTTGGACGGGGGCAGCCCCAGCATTTT
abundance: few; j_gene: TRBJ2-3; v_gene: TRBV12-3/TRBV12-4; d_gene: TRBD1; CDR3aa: CASSPSGGSTDTQYF; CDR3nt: TGTGCCAGCAGCCCTTCAGGGGGAAGCACAGATACGCAGTATTTT
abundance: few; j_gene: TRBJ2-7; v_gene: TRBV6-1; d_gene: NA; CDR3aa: CASSLGVSAYEQYF; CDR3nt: TGTGCCAGCAGTTTGGGGGTCAGCGCCTACGAGCAGTACTTC
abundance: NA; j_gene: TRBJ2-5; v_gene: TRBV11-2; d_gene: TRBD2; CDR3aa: CASTGTSVETQYF; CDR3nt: TGTGCCAGCACCGGGACTAGCGTCGAGACCCAGTACTTC
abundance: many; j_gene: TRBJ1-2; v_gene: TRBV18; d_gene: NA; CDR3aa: CASSQQGTYGYTF; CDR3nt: TGTGCCAGCTCACAACAGGGAACATATGGCTACACCTTC
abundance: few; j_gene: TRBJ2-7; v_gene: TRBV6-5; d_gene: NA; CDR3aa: CASSGTSGEQYF; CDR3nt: TGTGCCAGCAGTGGAACCTCTGGCGAGCAGTACTTC
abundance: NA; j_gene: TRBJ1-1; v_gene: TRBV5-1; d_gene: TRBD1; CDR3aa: CASSEDRENTEAFF; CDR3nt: TGCGCCAGCAGCGAGGACAGGGAGAACACTGAAGCTTTCTTT
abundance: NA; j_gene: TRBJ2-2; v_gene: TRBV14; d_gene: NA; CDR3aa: CASSQGLNTGELFF; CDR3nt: TGTGCCAGCAGCCAAGGGCTTAACACCGGGGAGCTGTTTTTT
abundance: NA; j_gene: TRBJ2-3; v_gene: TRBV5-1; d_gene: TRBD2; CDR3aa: CASSIVFSGGRTDTQYF; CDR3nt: TGCGCCAGCAGCATAGTATTTAGCGGGGGCCGCACAGATACGCAGTATTTT
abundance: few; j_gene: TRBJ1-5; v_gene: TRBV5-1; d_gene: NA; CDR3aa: CASSLLGHSNQPQHF; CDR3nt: TGCGCCAGCAGCTTGTTGGGACACAGCAATCAGCCCCAGCATTTT
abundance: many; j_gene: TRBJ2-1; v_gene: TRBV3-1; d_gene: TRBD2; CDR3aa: CASSHEGLAGGFTVF; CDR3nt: TGTGCCAGCAGCCACGAGGGACTAGCGGGGGGGTTTACGGTCTTC
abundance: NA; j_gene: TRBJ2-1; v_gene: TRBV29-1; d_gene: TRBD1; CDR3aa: CSVPTGAPFYNEQFF; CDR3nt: TGCAGCGTTCCGACAGGGGCCCCCTTTTACAATGAGCAGTTCTTC
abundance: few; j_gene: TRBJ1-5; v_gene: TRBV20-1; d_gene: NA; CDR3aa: CSARARQSSIPYSNQPQHF; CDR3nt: TGCAGTGCTAGAGCACGGCAGAGCTCGATTCCTTATAGCAATCAGCCCCAGCATTTT
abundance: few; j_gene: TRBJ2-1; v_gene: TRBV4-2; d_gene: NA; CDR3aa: CASSPPTVYNEQFF; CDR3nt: TGTGCCAGCAGCCCTCCGACAGTTTACAATGAGCAGTTCTTC
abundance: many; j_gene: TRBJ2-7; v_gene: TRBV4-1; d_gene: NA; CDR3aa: CASSGGSSYEQYF; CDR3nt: TGCGCCAGCAGCGGCGGAAGCTCCTACGAGCAGTACTTC
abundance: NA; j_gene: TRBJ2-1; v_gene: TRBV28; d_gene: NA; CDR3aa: CASSLLGNEQFF; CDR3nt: TGTGCCAGCAGTTTATTGGGGAATGAGCAGTTCTTC
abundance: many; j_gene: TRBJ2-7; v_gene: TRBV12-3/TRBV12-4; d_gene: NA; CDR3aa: CASTQTGLQSWYF; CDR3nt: TGTGCCAGCACTCAGACAGGACTGCAGAGTTGGTACTTC
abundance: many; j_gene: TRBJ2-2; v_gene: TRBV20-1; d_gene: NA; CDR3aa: CSARLDQLSSGELFF; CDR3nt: TGCAGTGCTAGACTGGATCAGCTCTCCTCCGGGGAGCTGTTTTTT
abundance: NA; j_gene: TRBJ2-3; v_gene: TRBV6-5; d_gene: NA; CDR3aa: CASREGAADTQYF; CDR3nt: TGTGCCAGCAGGGAGGGGGCGGCCGATACGCAGTATTTT
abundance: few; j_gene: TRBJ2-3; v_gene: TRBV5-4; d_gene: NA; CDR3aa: CATPRGDTQYF; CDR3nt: TGTGCCACCCCGAGGGGAGATACGCAGTATTTT
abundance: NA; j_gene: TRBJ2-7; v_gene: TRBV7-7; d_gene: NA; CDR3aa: CASSLGLTGEQYF; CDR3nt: TGTGCCAGCAGCTTGGGACTGACGGGCGAGCAGTACTTC
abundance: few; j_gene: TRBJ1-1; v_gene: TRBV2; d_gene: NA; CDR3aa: CASVTNQAFF; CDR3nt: TGTGCCAGCGTCACCAACCAGGCTTTCTTT
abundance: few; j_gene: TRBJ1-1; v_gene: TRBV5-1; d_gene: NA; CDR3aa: CASSLRQPMNMNTEAFF; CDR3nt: TGCGCCAGCAGCTTACGACAGCCTATGAATATGAACACTGAAGCTTTCTTT
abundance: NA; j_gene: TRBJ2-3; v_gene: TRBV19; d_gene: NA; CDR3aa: CASTPTRADTQYF; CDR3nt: TGTGCCAGTACCCCGACTAGGGCAGATACGCAGTATTTT
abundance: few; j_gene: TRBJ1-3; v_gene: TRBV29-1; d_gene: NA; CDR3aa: CSVPGSSGNTIYF; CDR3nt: TGCAGCGTTCCCGGGAGCTCTGGAAACACCATATATTTT
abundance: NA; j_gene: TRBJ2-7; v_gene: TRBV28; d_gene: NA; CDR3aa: CASRDTTYEQYF; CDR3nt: TGTGCCAGCAGGGACACAACCTACGAGCAGTACTTC
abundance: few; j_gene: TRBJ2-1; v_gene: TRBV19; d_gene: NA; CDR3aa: CASSIARLTGGPKNEQFF; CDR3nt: TGTGCCAGTAGTATAGCCCGACTAACGGGGGGCCCCAAAAATGAGCAGTTCTTC
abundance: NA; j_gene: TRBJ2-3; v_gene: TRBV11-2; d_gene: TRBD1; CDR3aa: CASSSVGGQVPQDTQYF; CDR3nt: TGTGCCAGCAGCTCCGTTGGCGGACAGGTCCCCCAAGATACGCAGTATTTT
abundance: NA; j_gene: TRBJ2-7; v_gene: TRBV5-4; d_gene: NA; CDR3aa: CASSLPGTAYVEQYF; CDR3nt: TGTGCCAGCAGCTTGCCCGGGACCGCCTATGTCGAGCAGTACTTC
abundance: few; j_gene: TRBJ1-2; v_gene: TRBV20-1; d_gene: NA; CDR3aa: CSAPERTNYGYTF; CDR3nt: TGCAGTGCCCCGGAAAGGACCAACTATGGCTACACCTTC
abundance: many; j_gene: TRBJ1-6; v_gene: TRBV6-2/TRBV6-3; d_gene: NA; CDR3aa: CASNPTEMNSPLHF; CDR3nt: TGTGCCAGCAACCCTACTGAGATGAATTCACCCCTCCACTTT
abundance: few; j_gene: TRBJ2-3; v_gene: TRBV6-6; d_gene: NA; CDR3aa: CASSRPIGGDTQYF; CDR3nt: TGTGCCAGCAGTCGCCCAATTGGCGGGGATACGCAGTATTTT